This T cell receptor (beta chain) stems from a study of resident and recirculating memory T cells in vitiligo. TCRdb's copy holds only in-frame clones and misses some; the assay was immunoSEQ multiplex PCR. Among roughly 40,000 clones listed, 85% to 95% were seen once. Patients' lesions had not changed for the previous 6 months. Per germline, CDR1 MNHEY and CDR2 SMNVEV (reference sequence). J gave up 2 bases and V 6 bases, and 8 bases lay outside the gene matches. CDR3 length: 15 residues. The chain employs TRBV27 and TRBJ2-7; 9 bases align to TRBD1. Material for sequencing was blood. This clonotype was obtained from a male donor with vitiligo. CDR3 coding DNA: TGTGCCAGCAGGCCCTCGGACAGGGGTACCTACGAGCAGTACTTC. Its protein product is CASRPSDRGTYEQYF.